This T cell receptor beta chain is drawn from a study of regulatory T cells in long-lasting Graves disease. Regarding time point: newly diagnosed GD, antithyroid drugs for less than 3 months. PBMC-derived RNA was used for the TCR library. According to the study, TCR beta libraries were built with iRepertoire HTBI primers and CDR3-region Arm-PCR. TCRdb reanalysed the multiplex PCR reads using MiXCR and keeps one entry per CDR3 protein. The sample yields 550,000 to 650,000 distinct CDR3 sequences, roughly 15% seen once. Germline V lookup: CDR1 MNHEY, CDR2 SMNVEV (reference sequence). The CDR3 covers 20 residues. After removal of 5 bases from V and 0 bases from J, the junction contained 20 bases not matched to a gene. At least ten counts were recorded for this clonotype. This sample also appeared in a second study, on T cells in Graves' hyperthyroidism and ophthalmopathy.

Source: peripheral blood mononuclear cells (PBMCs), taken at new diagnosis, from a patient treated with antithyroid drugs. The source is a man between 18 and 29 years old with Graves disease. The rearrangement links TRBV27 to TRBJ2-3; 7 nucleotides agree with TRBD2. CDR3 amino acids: CASSPRPLAGGKISTDTQYF. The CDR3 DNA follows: TGTGCCAGCAGTCCCCGACCCCTCGCCGGGGGGAAGATTAGCACAGATACGCAGTATTTT.